This T cell receptor (beta chain) comes out of a study of T cell repertoires in cytomegalovirus infection. General study findings and limits: Ex vivo, HLA-C-restricted CMV-specific TCR beta clonotypes prevailed over the rest of the response.

Germline V gene lookup returns CDR1 MGHRA and CDR2 YSYEKL. J gave up 5 bases and V 0 bases, and 9 bases lay outside the gene matches. The CDR3 contains 18 residues. Each CDR3 protein is one row after TCRdb ran MiXCR on the reads. The table has 100,000 to 150,000 distinct CDR3 sequences, roughly a quarter seen once. This clonotype came up a few times. The antigen is not known. This clonotype was obtained from a human donor in good health (CMV status not recorded). Some clones in this sample may be carry-over from other donors' samples. Material for sequencing was PBMCs, sequenced either directly or after in vitro stimulation (not recorded which). The rearrangement uses TRBV4-1 and TRBJ2-5, with 13 bases that match TRBD2. CDR3 loop: CASSQDPPPTSGGETQYF. The DNA for the CDR3 is TGCGCCAGCAGCCAAGACCCCCCCCCGACTAGCGGGGGGGAGACCCAGTACTTC.